This T cell receptor beta chain was recovered during a study of T cell changes during pregnancy in multiple sclerosis. The CDR3 sequence is 13 residues long. The ends were cut back, 6 bases at V and 5 bases at J, with 13 bases in the middle. In germline, CDR1 is MNHEY, CDR2 SVGAGI. Profiling relied on immunoSEQ multiplex PCR, and the TCRdb table lists in-frame clones only, not all of them. The sample consists of tens of thousands of clones, roughly 92% of them appearing once. This sample comprised peripheral blood, obtained after pregnancy. The TCR was taken from a female donor with multiple sclerosis, enrolled in a pregnancy study. This rearrangement joins TRBV6-5 to TRBJ1-1; no clear D. The CDR3 bases are TGTGCCAGCAGCTTACGTTTGCGGACTGAAGCTTTCTTT. Translation: CASSLRLRTEAFF.